The 8 T cell receptor beta chains listed next were all sequenced from one sample in a study of T-cell reconstitution after alpha-beta-depleted transplantation in children. Unique molecular identifiers were incorporated into the prepared TCRbeta library. Each CDR3 protein is one row after TCRdb ran MiXCR on the PCR reads. The table lists just under 550,000 distinct CDR3 sequences, around 20% of them singletons, with 3% to 4% in the top ten. The material was PBMCs from the stem cell graft donor, obtained from the stem cell graft. These receptors were collected from a human donor who donated a stem cell graft to a child with acute lymphoblastic leukemia.

The genes are TRBV20-1 and TRBJ1-4, with a possible D match to TRBD1 (5 bases). V shed 6 bases and J shed 4 bases, with 21 bases lying between them. Germline CDR1 reads DFQATT; CDR2 reads SNEGSKA (reference sequence). The CDR3 totals 16 residues. In DNA form, the CDR3 reads TGCAGTGCGCCCTATCGGGAGGGGCTCTATAATGAAAAACTGTTTTTT. Its protein is CSAPYREGLYNEKLFF.

The CDR3 reads CASSGLAGGISYNEQFF. Here the CDR3 DNA reads TGCGCCAGCAGTGGGCTAGCGGGAGGAATTTCCTACAATGAGCAGTTCTTC. The chain employs TRBV4-1 and TRBJ2-1; 11 bases are a match to TRBD2. This CDR3 region has 17 residues. Trimming cost V 6 bases and J 1 base; bases outside gene matches: 8. The germline V gene encodes CDR1 MGHRA and CDR2 YSYEKL.

This clonotype occurred a few times. J is TRBJ1-1 and V is TRBV27, with 9 bases aligning to TRBD1. The V and J ends lost 4 bases and 10 bases, in that order; junction bases with no gene match: 10. Germline CDR1 reads MNHEY; CDR2 reads SMNVEV (reference sequence). The CDR3 has 14 residues. The chain's CDR3 is CASSSRGQGISAFF. DNA for the CDR3: TGTGCCAGCAGTTCCAGAGGACAGGGGATATCAGCTTTCTTT.

This clonotype was recorded a few times. CDR3 bases: TGTGCCAGCTCGCCCAGACAGGGCCCCACAGATACGCAGTATTTT. As protein: CASSPRQGPTDTQYF. V usage is TRBV18 and J usage is TRBJ2-3, with 7 nucleotides matching TRBD1. There are 15 residues in the CDR3. Germline trimming cut 6 bases from V and 2 bases from J; bases unmatched to any gene: 8. From germline, CDR1 is KGHSH and CDR2 LQKENI.

In this sample, this clonotype turned up a few times. The CDR3 nucleotides are TGCAGCGTCCGGGACAGGGTACTTAATGAGCAGTTCTTC. Protein: CSVRDRVLNEQFF. This chain joins TRBV29-1 and TRBJ2-1, with 9 nucleotides matching TRBD1. The CDR3 has 13 amino acids. V shed 6 bases, J shed 7 bases, and the junction held 7 bases outside the gene matches. In germline, CDR1 is SQVTM, CDR2 ANQGSEA.

The V and J genes are TRBV19 and TRBJ2-1, with D tentatively TRBD2 (6 bases). This CDR3 is built from 13 residues. V lost 6 bases, J lost 5 bases, and 11 bases lay in between. CDR1 is LNHDA, CDR2 SQIVND, per germline (reference sequence). This CDR3 reads CASSAGPDNEQFF. CDR3 in DNA: TGTGCCAGTAGCGCGGGACCCGACAATGAGCAGTTCTTC.

The V gene is TRBV7-6, the J gene TRBJ2-7; no definite D call. The CDR3 is 13 amino acids. Germline values: CDR1 SGHVS, CDR2 FNYEAQ. Trimming cost V 3 bases and J 0 bases, with 6 bases left between them. The CDR3 is CASSFWDSYEQYF. The CDR3 nucleotides are TGTGCCAGCAGCTTTTGGGACTCCTACGAGCAGTACTTC.

V is TRBV5-1 and J is TRBJ2-7; TRBD2 might be the D (6 bases). V was pared by 0 bases and J by 0 bases, with 13 bases between. The germline V gene has CDR1 SGHRS and CDR2 YFSETQ. The CDR3 consists of 16 residues. CDR3 nucleotides: TGCGCCAGCAGCTTGGAGCCGGGACTCCCCTCCTACGAGCAGTACTTC. This encodes CASSLEPGLPSYEQYF.